These 20 T cell receptor beta chains share one sample of origin, sequenced in a study of OX40 agonist ivuxolimab in advanced cancers. Assay: immunoSEQ multiplex PCR; the TCRdb copy retains only in-frame clones and omits some. The table records about 76,000 clones, roughly 80% of them present only once. This sample comprised CD4+ or CD8+ T cells sorted from blood, obtained in a trial of the OX40 agonist ivuxolimab. The receptors were gathered from an adult with an advanced solid tumor such as melanoma, head and neck, liver or kidney cancer.

This sequence joins TRBV5-1 and TRBJ2-5; D might be TRBD2 (7 bases). The CDR3 is 16 residues long. CDR1 SGHRS and CDR2 YFSETQ come from the germline V gene. V was shortened by 6 bases and J by 9 bases, with 27 bases between the two germline ends. CDR3 loop: CASTSVGGRAVSSQYF. In DNA, the CDR3 is TGCGCCAGCACCAGCGTAGGGGGGAGGGCCGTCTCCTCCCAGTACTTC.

CDR3 protein: CASSLWRKSYEQYF. CDR3 coding DNA: TGTGCCAGCAGCCTCTGGAGGAAATCCTACGAGCAGTACTTC. The chain is built from TRBV14 and TRBJ2-7; TRBD2 might be the D (5 bases). Germline CDR1 reads SGHDN; CDR2 reads FVKESK. The CDR3 sequence is 14 residues long. The V and J ends lost 4 bases and 1 base respectively, with 11 bases between them.

This clone has only a few counts. The chain joins TRBV27 to TRBJ2-2, with a possible D match to TRBD1 (5 bases). Germline CDR1 reads MNHEY; CDR2 reads SMNVEV (reference sequence). Trimming stripped 4 bases from V and 6 bases from J, with 9 bases between. This CDR3 has 13 amino acids. The CDR3 region is CASSSGLSGELFF. CDR3 DNA sequence: TGTGCCAGCAGTTCAGGGTTATCCGGGGAGCTGTTTTTT.

The rearrangement joins TRBV10-1 to TRBJ2-1; no definite D call. In germline, CDR1 is WNHNN, CDR2 SYGVQD (reference sequence). Trimming removed 1 base from V and 10 bases from J, with 17 bases in between. The CDR3 is 15 amino acids. CDR3 in DNA: TGCGCCAGCAGTGAGTTTGTCACCGTCTCCACGGAGCAGTTCTTC. Its protein product is CASSEFVTVSTEQFF.

This sequence joins TRBV28 and TRBJ1-6, with D tentatively TRBD1 (5 bases). Germline V gene sequence: CDR1 MDHEN, CDR2 SYDVKM. The V end lost 6 bases, the J end lost 10 bases, and 10 bases lay between the germline ends. The CDR3 has 12 residues. This chain's CDR3 is CASRNGDSPLHF. CDR3 in DNA: TGTGCCAGCAGGAACGGGGACTCACCCCTCCACTTT.

The chain links TRBV19 to TRBJ2-5; no clear D. The CDR3 extends over 13 amino acids. CDR1 is LNHDA and CDR2 is SQIVND in the germline V gene (reference sequence). V was trimmed by 4 bases and J by 4 bases, leaving 10 bases between them. The DNA for the CDR3 is TGTGCCAGTAGTACGGGCTGGGTAGAGACCCAGTACTTC. Its protein product is CASSTGWVETQYF.

V gene TRBV6-5 combines with J gene TRBJ1-4; weak D call: TRBD1 (6 bases). CDR1 is MNHEY and CDR2 is SVGAGI in the germline V gene. The CDR3 length is 13 residues. The ends were cut back, 11 bases at V and 5 bases at J, with 15 bases in the middle. CDR3 loop: CAVGRDRNEKLFF. The DNA for the CDR3 is TGTGCCGTCGGTCGAGACAGGAATGAAAAACTGTTTTTT.

The chain recombines TRBV11-2 with TRBJ2-1; 10 bases match TRBD2. CDR1 SGHAT and CDR2 FQNNGV come from the germline V gene. Losses at the gene ends were 3 bases for V and 1 base for J; bases not matched to a gene: 6. The CDR3 consists of 17 residues. The CDR3 nucleotides read TGTGCCAGCAGCTTCTCGACTAGCGGGTATTCCTACAATGAGCAGTTCTTC. As protein: CASSFSTSGYSYNEQFF.

The V call is TRBV11-3, the J call TRBJ2-3, with 7 bases matching TRBD1. The CDR3 is made up of 17 amino acids. Unmatched junction bases numbered 12, after V lost 5 bases and J lost 1 base. CDR1 SGHNT and CDR2 YENEEA come from the germline V gene. This CDR3 is CASSPRQGPFGTDTQYF. The CDR3 nucleotides are TGTGCCAGCAGCCCGAGACAGGGACCATTTGGCACAGATACGCAGTATTTT.

This clone appeared a few times. This sequence joins TRBV7-3 and TRBJ1-2, with D possibly matching TRBD1 (5 bases). The CDR3 totals 16 residues. Trimming removed 5 bases at V and 5 bases at J, with 21 bases between. CDR1 is SGHTA, CDR2 FQGTGA, per germline. The CDR3 coding sequence is TGTGCCAGCAGCCCAGGGAACGGACCCGGGGGGTATGGCTACACCTTC. It is translated as CASSPGNGPGGYGYTF. Using reference TRBV7-3 and TRBJ1-2 for the parts outside the CDR3, the full variable domain is GAGVSQTPSNKVTEKGKYVELRCDPISGHTALYWYRQSLGQGPEFLIYFQGTGAADDSGLPNDRFFAVRPEGSVSTLKIQRTERGDSAVYLCASSPGNGPGGYGYTFGSGTRLTVV.

This sequence joins TRBV10-3 and TRBJ1-6; D not resolved. The CDR3 runs to 13 residues. Per germline, CDR1 ENHRY and CDR2 SYGVKD. V lost 2 bases and J 8 bases, leaving 7 bases between the germline ends. For the CDR3, the DNA is TGTGCCATCAGTGAGAACGGGGATTCACCCCTCCACTTT. This gives the protein CAISENGDSPLHF.

The V and J genes are TRBV7-8 and TRBJ1-2; 10 bases agree with TRBD1. The CDR3 runs to 14 residues. The V segment lost 6 bases and the J segment 8 bases; nucleotides outside the gene matches: 9. The germline CDR1 and CDR2 sequences are SGHVS and FQNEAQ. For the CDR3, the DNA is TGTGCCAGCAGTCGGAGACAGGGGGCGAACGGCTACACCTTC. Translating gives CASSRRQGANGYTF.

The V and J genes are TRBV10-3 and TRBJ2-2, with a possible D match to TRBD2 (5 bases). This CDR3 region has 15 residues. Germline values: CDR1 ENHRY, CDR2 SYGVKD. V was cut by 3 bases and J by 0 bases, with 8 bases left in between. In DNA, the CDR3 is TGTGCCATCAGTGAACGGGATACGAACACCGGGGAGCTGTTTTTT. It specifies CAISERDTNTGELFF.

The CDR3 sequence: CASSPPGPGSKFF. CDR3 nucleotide sequence: TGTGCCAGCAGTCCACCAGGGCCGGGGAGTAAGTTCTTC. The J gene is TRBJ2-1, the V gene TRBV27; TRBD1 or TRBD2 may be the D gene (5 bases each). This CDR3 contains 13 residues. V dropped 5 bases and J dropped 14 bases, with 19 bases sitting between them. The germline CDR1 and CDR2 sequences are MNHEY and SMNVEV (reference sequence).

V and J are TRBV5-5 and TRBJ2-3; 9 nucleotides match TRBD1. The CDR3 runs 14 residues. CDR1 SGHKS and CDR2 YYEKEE come from the germline V gene (reference sequence). With 2 bases clipped from V and 6 bases from J, the junction kept 4 bases outside the gene matches. In DNA form, the CDR3 reads TGTGCCAGCAGCTTACAGGGGGCAAGCGATACGCAGTATTTT. Translated, it gives CASSLQGASDTQYF.

V and J are TRBV19 and TRBJ2-1, with TRBD2 matching 14 bases. Germline values: CDR1 LNHDA, CDR2 SQIVND (reference sequence). The CDR3 is made up of 18 amino acids. Germline trimming cut 3 bases from V and 1 base from J; bases unmatched to any gene: 5. The CDR3 region is CASSIWTSGGLSYNEQFF. In DNA, the CDR3 is TGTGCCAGTAGTATCTGGACTAGCGGGGGGCTTTCCTACAATGAGCAGTTCTTC.

The chain carries TRBV7-3 and TRBJ2-5; D is perhaps TRBD2 (5 bases). This CDR3 spans 13 amino acids. Trimming pared 2 bases from V and 7 bases from J, leaving 11 bases between. Germline V CDR1 and CDR2: SGHTA, FQGTGA. The chain's CDR3 is CASSLRPSGTQYF. In nucleotides, the CDR3 is TGTGCCAGCAGCTTACGGCCCAGCGGGACCCAGTACTTC.

The chain is built from TRBV11-2 and TRBJ2-3; D is possibly TRBD1 or TRBD2 (6 bases each). Trimming removed 2 bases at V and 1 base at J, with 16 bases between. CDR1 and CDR2 from the germline V gene are SGHAT and FQNNGV. The CDR3 contains 17 residues. CDR3 DNA sequence: TGTGCCAGCAGCTTATCCTCCTTGGAGGGGGGCACAGATACGCAGTATTTT. Its translation: CASSLSSLEGGTDTQYF.

The chain carries TRBV14 and TRBJ2-7; 10 bases agree with TRBD2. Germline-derived CDR1 and CDR2 are SGHDN and FVKESK. The CDR3 spans 17 residues. With V trimmed by 4 bases and J by 5 bases, 14 bases remained unmatched. For the CDR3, the DNA is TGTGCCAGCAGCCTCCTCCGGGCTAGCGGGAGAGAAAACGAGCAGTACTTC. Its translation is CASSLLRASGRENEQYF.

This clone was seen only once. The CDR3 DNA is TGTGCCAGCAGCCGGGGACCCATTAACTATGGCTACACCTTC. Protein: CASSRGPINYGYTF. V and J are TRBV5-6 and TRBJ1-2, with D perhaps matching TRBD1 (5 bases). The CDR3 is 14 residues long. CDR1 and CDR2 from the germline V gene are SGHDT and YYEEEE. Trimming cost V 4 bases and J 1 base, with 11 bases left between them.